This T cell receptor beta chain was identified during a study of liver allograft versus peripheral blood T cells. For the study at large: T cell receptor repertoires in transplanted livers were compared with those in recipients' peripheral blood.

The CDR3 spans 14 residues. Germline V gene lookup returns CDR1 SGHDN and CDR2 FVKESK. V gave up 2 bases and J gave up 2 bases; unmatched junction bases: 1. Concerning this clonotype: The antigen remains undetermined.

Study-level results: Liver allografts reportedly held T cell receptor repertoires unlike those in peripheral blood.

TCRdb re-called the reads with MiXCR, one entry per CDR3 protein. The data show 7,000 to 10,000 distinct CDR3 sequences, about 20% seen once. This sequence was found in a human patient who had a liver transplant. Certain T cells may be donor cells from the graft. The genes are TRBV14 and TRBJ2-7, with TRBD1 identical over 9 bases. The DNA of the CDR3 is TGTGCCAGCAGCCAAAACAGGGGGCCCTACGAGCAGTACTTC. It is translated as CASSQNRGPYEQYF.